This T cell receptor beta chain was documented in a study of shared clonotypes between healthy human individuals. Looking at the study overall: Each donor's CD4 naive and CD4 memory cells filled three plates apiece, CD8 naive two, and CD8 memory one.

At the deep level, the assay was run. Several immunoSEQ plates received, in even portions, the genomic DNA of each subset. Generated by immunoSEQ multiplex PCR, the TCRdb table keeps only in-frame clones and is missing some. The top ten clones hold roughly 0.13% of a sample with a few million clones, approximately 94% of them seen once. Germline V lookup: CDR1 MNHNS, CDR2 SASEGT. The CDR3 is 13 amino acids. The V end was cut by 4 bases, the J end by 7 bases, with 11 bases between. It was into CD45RA+ naive and CD45RA-negative memory subsets that the CD4+ cells were split. J is TRBJ2-1 and V is TRBV6-1; unclear D gene. This receptor was obtained from a man younger than 35 in good health. Sequenced material: naive CD4+ T cells sorted from blood. As for subset: CD45RA+ positively selected. CDR3 DNA: TGTGCCAGCAGTGCCCTTATAAGGAATGAGCAGTTCTTC. It yields the protein CASSALIRNEQFF.